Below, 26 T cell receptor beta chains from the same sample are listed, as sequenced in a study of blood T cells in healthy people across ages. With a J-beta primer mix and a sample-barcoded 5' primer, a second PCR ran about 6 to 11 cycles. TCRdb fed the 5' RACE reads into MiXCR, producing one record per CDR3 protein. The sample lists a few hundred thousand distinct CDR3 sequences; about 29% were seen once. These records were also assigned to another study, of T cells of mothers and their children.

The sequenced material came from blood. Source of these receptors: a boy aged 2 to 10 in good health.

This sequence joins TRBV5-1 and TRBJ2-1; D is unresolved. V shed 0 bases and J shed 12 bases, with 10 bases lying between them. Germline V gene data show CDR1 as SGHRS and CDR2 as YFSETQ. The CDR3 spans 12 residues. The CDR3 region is CASSLEASGQFF. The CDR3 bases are TGCGCCAGCAGCTTGGAGGCCTCAGGGCAGTTCTTC.

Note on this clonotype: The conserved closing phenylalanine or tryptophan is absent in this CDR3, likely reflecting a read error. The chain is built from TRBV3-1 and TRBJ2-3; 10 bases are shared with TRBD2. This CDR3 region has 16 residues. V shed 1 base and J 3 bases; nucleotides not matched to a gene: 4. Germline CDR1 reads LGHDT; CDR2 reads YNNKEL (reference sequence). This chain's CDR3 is CASSQVPAGGTDTQYL. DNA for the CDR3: TGTGCCAGCAGCCAAGTGCCAGCGGGAGGGACAGATACGCAGTATCTT.

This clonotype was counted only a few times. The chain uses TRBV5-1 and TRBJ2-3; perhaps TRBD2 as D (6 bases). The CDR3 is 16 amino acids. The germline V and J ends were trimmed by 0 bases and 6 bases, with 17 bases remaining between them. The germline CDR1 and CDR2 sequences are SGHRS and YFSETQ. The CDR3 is CASSLAGSSPGDTQYF. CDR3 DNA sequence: TGCGCCAGCAGCTTGGCCGGGAGCAGCCCGGGGGATACGCAGTATTTT.

The CDR3 region is CASSYSTGNYGYTF. Written as DNA, the CDR3 is TGTGCCAGCAGTTACTCTACAGGAAACTATGGCTACACCTTC. The chain carries TRBV6-5 and TRBJ1-2; TRBD1 is a possible D gene (5 bases). The CDR3 runs 14 residues. Looked up from germline, CDR1 is MNHEY and CDR2 is SVGAGI. V was trimmed by 0 bases and J by 2 bases, leaving 7 bases between them.

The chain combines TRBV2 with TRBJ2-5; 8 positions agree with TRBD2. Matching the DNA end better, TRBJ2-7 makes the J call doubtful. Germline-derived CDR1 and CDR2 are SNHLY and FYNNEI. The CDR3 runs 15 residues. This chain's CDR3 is CASSQGSGATYEQYF. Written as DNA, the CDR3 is TGTGCCAGCAGTCAAGGTAGCGGGGCAACCTACGAGCAGTACTTC.

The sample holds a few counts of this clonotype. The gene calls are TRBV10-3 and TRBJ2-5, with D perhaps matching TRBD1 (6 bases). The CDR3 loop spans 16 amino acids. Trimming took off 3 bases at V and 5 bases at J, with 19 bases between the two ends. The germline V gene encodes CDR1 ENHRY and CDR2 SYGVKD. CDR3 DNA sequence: TGTGCCATCAGTGACTACAGGGTTGGTTTCCGGGAGACCCAGTACTTC. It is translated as CAISDYRVGFRETQYF.

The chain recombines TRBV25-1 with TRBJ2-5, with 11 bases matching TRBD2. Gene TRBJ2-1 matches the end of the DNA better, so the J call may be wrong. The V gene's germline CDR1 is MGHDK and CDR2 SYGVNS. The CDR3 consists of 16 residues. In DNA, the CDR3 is TGTGCCAGCAGTGAATACCTACTAGCGGGAGTCACCGAGCAGTTCTTC. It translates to CASSEYLLAGVTEQFF.

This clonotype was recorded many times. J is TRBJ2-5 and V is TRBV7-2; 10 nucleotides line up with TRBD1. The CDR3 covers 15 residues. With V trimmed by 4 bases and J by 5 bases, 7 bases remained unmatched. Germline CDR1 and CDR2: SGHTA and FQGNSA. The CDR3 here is CASSWVTGGRETQYF. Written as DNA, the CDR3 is TGTGCCAGCAGCTGGGTGACAGGGGGCCGGGAGACCCAGTACTTC.

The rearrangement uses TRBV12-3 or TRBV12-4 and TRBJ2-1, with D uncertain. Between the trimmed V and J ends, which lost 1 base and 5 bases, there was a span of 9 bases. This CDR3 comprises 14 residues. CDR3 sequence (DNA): TGTGCCAGCAGTTTAGGGCTAGAGGACAATGAGCAGTTCTTC. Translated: CASSLGLEDNEQFF.

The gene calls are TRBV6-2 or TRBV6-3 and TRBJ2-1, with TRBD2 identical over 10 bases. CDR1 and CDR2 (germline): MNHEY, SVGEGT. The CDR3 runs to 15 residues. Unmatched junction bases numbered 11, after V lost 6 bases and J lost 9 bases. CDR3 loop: CASRALAGTRGEQFF. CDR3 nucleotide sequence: TGTGCCAGCAGAGCACTAGCGGGAACGAGAGGTGAGCAGTTCTTC.

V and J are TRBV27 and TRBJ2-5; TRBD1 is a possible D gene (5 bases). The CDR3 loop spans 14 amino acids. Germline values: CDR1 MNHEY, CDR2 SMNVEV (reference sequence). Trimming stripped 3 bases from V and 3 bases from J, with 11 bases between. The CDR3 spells CASSFGMTEETQYF. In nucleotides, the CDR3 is TGTGCCAGCAGTTTCGGTATGACAGAAGAGACCCAGTACTTC.

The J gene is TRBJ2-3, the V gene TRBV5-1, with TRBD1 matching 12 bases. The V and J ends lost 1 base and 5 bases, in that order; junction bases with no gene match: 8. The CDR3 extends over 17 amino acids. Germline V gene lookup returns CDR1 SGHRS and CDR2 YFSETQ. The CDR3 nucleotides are TGCGCCAGCAGCTTGTTCGGGACAGGGGGCTTTGGAGATACGCAGTATTTT. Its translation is CASSLFGTGGFGDTQYF.

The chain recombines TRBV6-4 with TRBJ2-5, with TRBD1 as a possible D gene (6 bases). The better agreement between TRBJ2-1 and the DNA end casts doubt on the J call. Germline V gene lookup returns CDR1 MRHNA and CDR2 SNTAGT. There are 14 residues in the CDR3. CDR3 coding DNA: TGTGCCAGCAGTGAACAGGGTTTTAACAATGAGCAGTTCTTC. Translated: CASSEQGFNNEQFF.

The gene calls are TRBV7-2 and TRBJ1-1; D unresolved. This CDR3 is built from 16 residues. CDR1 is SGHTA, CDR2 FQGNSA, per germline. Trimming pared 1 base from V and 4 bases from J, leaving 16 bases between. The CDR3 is CASSLESPVLGTEAFF. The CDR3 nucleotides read TGTGCCAGCAGCTTAGAAAGTCCGGTCTTAGGCACTGAAGCTTTCTTT.

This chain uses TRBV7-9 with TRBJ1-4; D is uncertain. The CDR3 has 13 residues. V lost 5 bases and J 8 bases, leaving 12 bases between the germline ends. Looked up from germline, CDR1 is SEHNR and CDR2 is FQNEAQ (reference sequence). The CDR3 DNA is TGTGCCAGCAGCCAACTTCAGGAGGAAAAACTGTTTTTT. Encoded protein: CASSQLQEEKLFF.

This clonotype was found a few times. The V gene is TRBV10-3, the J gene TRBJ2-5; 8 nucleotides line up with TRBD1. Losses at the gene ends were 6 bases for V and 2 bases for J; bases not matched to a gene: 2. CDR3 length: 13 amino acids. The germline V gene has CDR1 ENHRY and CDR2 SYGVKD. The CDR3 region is CAISGQGQETQYF. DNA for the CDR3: TGTGCCATCAGCGGACAGGGACAAGAGACCCAGTACTTC.

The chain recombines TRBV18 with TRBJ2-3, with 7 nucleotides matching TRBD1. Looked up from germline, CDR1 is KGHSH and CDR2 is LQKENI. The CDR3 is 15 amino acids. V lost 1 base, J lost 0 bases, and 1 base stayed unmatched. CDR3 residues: CASSPRDRSTDTQYF. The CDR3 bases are TGTGCCAGCTCACCACGGGACAGAAGCACAGATACGCAGTATTTT.

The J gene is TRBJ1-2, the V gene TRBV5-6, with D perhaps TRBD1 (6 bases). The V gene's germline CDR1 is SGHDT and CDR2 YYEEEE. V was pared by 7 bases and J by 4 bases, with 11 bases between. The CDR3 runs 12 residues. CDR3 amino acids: CASRDKAYGYTF. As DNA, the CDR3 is TGTGCCAGCCGGGACAAAGCCTATGGCTACACCTTC.

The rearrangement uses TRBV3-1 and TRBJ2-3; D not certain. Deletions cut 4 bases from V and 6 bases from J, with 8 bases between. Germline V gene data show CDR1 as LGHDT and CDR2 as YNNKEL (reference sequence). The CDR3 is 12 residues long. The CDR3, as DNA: TGTGCCAGCAGCCTGCCTTGGGATACGCAGTATTTT. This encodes CASSLPWDTQYF.

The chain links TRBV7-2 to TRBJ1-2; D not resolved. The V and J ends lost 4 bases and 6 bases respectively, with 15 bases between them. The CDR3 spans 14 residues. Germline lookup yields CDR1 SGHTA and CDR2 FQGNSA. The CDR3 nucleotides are TGTGCCAGCAGCTCCTTCCCTCGAGGGAATGGCTACACCTTC. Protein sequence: CASSSFPRGNGYTF.

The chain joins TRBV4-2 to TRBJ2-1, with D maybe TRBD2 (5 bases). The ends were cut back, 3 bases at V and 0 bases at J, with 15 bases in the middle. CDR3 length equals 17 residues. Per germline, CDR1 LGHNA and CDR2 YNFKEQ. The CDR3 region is CASSQAIGETSYNEQFF. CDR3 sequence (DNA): TGTGCCAGCAGCCAGGCTATCGGGGAAACCTCCTACAATGAGCAGTTCTTC.

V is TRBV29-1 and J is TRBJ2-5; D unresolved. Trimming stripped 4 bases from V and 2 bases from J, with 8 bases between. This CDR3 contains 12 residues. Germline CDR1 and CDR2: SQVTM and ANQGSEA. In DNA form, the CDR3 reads TGCAGCGTTGCCGTAGGTCAAGAGACCCAGTACTTC. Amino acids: CSVAVGQETQYF.

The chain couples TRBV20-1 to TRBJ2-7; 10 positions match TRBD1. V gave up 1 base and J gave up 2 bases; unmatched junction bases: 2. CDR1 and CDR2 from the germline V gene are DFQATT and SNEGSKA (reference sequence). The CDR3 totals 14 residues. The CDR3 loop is CSARGTGGTYEQYF. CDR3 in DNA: TGCAGTGCTAGAGGGACAGGGGGTACCTACGAGCAGTACTTC.

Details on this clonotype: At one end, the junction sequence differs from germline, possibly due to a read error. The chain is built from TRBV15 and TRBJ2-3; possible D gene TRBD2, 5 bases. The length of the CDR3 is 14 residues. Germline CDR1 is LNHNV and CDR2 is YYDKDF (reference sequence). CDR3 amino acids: CATSGGLSTDTQYF. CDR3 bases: TGTGCCACCAGCGGCGGACTTAGCACAGACACGCAGTATTTT.

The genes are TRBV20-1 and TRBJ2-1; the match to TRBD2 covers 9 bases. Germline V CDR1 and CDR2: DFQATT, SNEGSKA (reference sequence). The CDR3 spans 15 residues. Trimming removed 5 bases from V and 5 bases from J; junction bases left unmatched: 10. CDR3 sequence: CSALPGTSPHNEQFF. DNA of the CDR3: TGCAGTGCTCTCCCCGGGACTAGCCCCCACAATGAGCAGTTCTTC.

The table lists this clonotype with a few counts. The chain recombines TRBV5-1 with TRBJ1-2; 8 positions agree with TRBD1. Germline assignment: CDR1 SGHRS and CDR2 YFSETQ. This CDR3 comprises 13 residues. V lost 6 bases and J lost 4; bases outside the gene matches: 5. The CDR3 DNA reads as TGCGCCAGCACCGTACAGGGGGGCTATGGCTACACCTTC. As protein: CASTVQGGYGYTF.